Described below is a single T cell receptor beta chain sequence and its context. The germline CDR1 and CDR2 sequences are ENHRY and SYGVKD. The V end was cut by 3 bases, the J end by 2 bases, with 11 bases between. The CDR3 consists of 14 residues. Nashville, Tennessee was home to all donors, who were Caucasian adults. The sample originates from a study of shared clonotypes between healthy human individuals. Each subset's genomic DNA was shared equally among a number of immunoSEQ plates. Clones were sequenced by immunoSEQ multiplex PCR, and TCRdb holds only the in-frame ones, with some missing. This sample has millions of clones; more than 80% occur once, and the top ten carry 0.39%.

The chain combines TRBV10-3 with TRBJ2-7; no clear D. The sequence was obtained from a man in his late teens or twenties in good health. Some clones in this sample may be carry-over from other donors' samples. The sequenced material came from naive CD4+ T cells from PBMCs. Regarding subset: CD45RA+ positively selected. CDR3 DNA sequence: TGTGCCATCAGTGAACGGCACTCACCCTACGAGCAGTACTTC. This gives the protein CAISERHSPYEQYF.